A selection of T cell receptor beta chains follows, all from one sample in a study of CD8 T cells in Susac syndrome. TCRdb re-derived calls from the immunoSEQ multiplex PCR reads in MiXCR, one entry per CDR3 protein. Of 100,000 to 150,000 distinct CDR3 sequences in the sample, about 95% were seen once. Sequences were obtained from CD4+ T cells from PBMCs. These receptor sequences come from a human donor in good health. Each CDR3 is given with its conserved first and last residue. The D gene is left open where the match is weak. Clone size, where shown, is once, few, many, or a class for clones that have expanded.

cdr3_nt: TGCAGTGCTAGAGATTTTGGAGCGGGAGGGGACAGTGAGCAGTTCTTC
cdr3_aa: CSARDFGAGGDSEQFF
v_call: TRBV20-1
j_call: TRBJ2-1
clone_size: NA
d_call: TRBD2

cdr3_nt: TGCAGCGCCCCGGGACTAGCGGGAGGGCGTCAATTCTTC
cdr3_aa: CSAPGLAGGRQFF
v_call: TRBV29-1
j_call: TRBJ2-1
clone_size: NA
d_call: TRBD2

cdr3_nt: TGTGCCAGCAGACAGGGGGCTGTCAGCTCCTACAATGAGCAGTTCTTC
cdr3_aa: CASRQGAVSSYNEQFF
v_call: TRBV12-3/TRBV12-4
j_call: TRBJ2-1
clone_size: NA
d_call: TRBD1

cdr3_nt: TGTGCCAGCAGCAAAAGGACTAGCTCCGATGAGCAGTTCTTC
cdr3_aa: CASSKRTSSDEQFF
v_call: TRBV7-8
j_call: TRBJ2-1
clone_size: NA
d_call: TRBD2

cdr3_nt: TGTGCCAGCAGCCAGCGGACAGGGAGAAACACCATATATTTT
cdr3_aa: CASSQRTGRNTIYF
v_call: TRBV4-2
j_call: TRBJ1-3
clone_size: NA
d_call: TRBD1

cdr3_nt: TGCAGTGCTAGAGACCGGGACAGGGCTTACATGAACACTGAAGCTTTCTTT
cdr3_aa: CSARDRDRAYMNTEAFF
v_call: TRBV20-1
j_call: TRBJ1-1
clone_size: NA
d_call: TRBD1

cdr3_nt: TGTGCCAGCAGTTTAAGGCACAGGGACTATGGCTACACCTTC
cdr3_aa: CASSLRHRDYGYTF
v_call: TRBV12-3/TRBV12-4
j_call: TRBJ1-2
clone_size: NA
d_call: NA

cdr3_nt: TGTGCCTGGGGTAGGACTTTCTACGAGCAGTACTTC
cdr3_aa: CAWGRTFYEQYF
v_call: TRBV30
j_call: TRBJ2-7
clone_size: NA
d_call: NA

cdr3_nt: TGTGCCAGCCGACAGGGTCGGGATGGCTACACCTTC
cdr3_aa: CASRQGRDGYTF
v_call: TRBV2
j_call: TRBJ1-2
clone_size: NA
d_call: TRBD1

cdr3_nt: TGTGCCAGCCTAACAGCCGGGAGGGCCGCAGATACGCAGTATTTT
cdr3_aa: CASLTAGRAADTQYF
v_call: TRBV2
j_call: TRBJ2-3
clone_size: NA
d_call: TRBD2

cdr3_nt: TGTGCCAGCAGCTGGGGCCTTAATCAGCCCCAGCATTTT
cdr3_aa: CASSWGLNQPQHF
v_call: TRBV5-6
j_call: TRBJ1-5
clone_size: once
d_call: NA

cdr3_nt: TGTGCCAGCAGTCAGGATGGGGACAGGGGCGGAATTATAGGCAATCAGCCCCAGCATTTT
cdr3_aa: CASSQDGDRGGIIGNQPQHF
v_call: TRBV2
j_call: TRBJ1-5
clone_size: NA
d_call: TRBD1

cdr3_nt: TGTGCCAGCAGCTTAGCGCGAGGCAGCGGCGTCACTGAAGCTTTCTTT
cdr3_aa: CASSLARGSGVTEAFF
v_call: TRBV7-8
j_call: TRBJ1-1
clone_size: NA
d_call: NA

cdr3_nt: TGCAGCGTGGGATCTAGGTACAATGAGCAGTTCTTC
cdr3_aa: CSVGSRYNEQFF
v_call: TRBV29-1
j_call: TRBJ2-1
clone_size: NA
d_call: NA

cdr3_nt: TGTGCCAGCAACGGGGACCAAGCCAAAAACATTCAGTACTTC
cdr3_aa: CASNGDQAKNIQYF
v_call: TRBV18
j_call: TRBJ2-4
clone_size: NA
d_call: NA

cdr3_nt: TGCAGCGTCGCCACTCCGGATACGAACACTGAAGCTTTCTTT
cdr3_aa: CSVATPDTNTEAFF
v_call: TRBV29-1
j_call: TRBJ1-1
clone_size: NA
d_call: NA

cdr3_nt: TGCAGCGTTCGATACACCGGGGAGCTGTTTTTT
cdr3_aa: CSVRYTGELFF
v_call: TRBV29-1
j_call: TRBJ2-2
clone_size: NA
d_call: NA

cdr3_nt: TGTGCCACGAAGGACGCGGGAACCTACGAGCAGTACTTC
cdr3_aa: CATKDAGTYEQYF
v_call: TRBV2
j_call: TRBJ2-7
clone_size: NA
d_call: NA

cdr3_nt: TGCAGTGCTAGATACAATGAAAAAGAGACCCAGTACTTC
cdr3_aa: CSARYNEKETQYF
v_call: TRBV20-1
j_call: TRBJ2-5
clone_size: NA
d_call: NA

cdr3_nt: TGTGCCGGCAGTGAAACTCGGATACAAGAGACCCAGTACTTC
cdr3_aa: CAGSETRIQETQYF
v_call: TRBV2
j_call: TRBJ2-5
clone_size: NA
d_call: NA

cdr3_nt: TGTGCCAGCAGTCTTACAGGGGGAGAGGACTATGGCTACACCTTC
cdr3_aa: CASSLTGGEDYGYTF
v_call: TRBV6-5
j_call: TRBJ1-2
clone_size: NA
d_call: TRBD1

cdr3_nt: TGCAGTGCTCATGTAGCGGGAGGGATCACAGATACGCAGTATTTT
cdr3_aa: CSAHVAGGITDTQYF
v_call: TRBV20-1
j_call: TRBJ2-3
clone_size: NA
d_call: TRBD2

cdr3_nt: TGCGCCAGCAGCCAAGCGGATCTGGTAGCGGGCGCCCAAGAGACCCAGTACTTC
cdr3_aa: CASSQADLVAGAQETQYF
v_call: TRBV4-3
j_call: TRBJ2-5
clone_size: once
d_call: TRBD2

cdr3_nt: TGTGCCAGTAGTATGTCGGGTAACTATGGCTACACCTTC
cdr3_aa: CASSMSGNYGYTF
v_call: TRBV19
j_call: TRBJ1-2
clone_size: NA
d_call: NA

cdr3_nt: TGTGCCACCAGCCTAGGGAGGGGGCGCTGGGAAAAACTGTTTTTT
cdr3_aa: CATSLGRGRWEKLFF
v_call: TRBV15
j_call: TRBJ1-4
clone_size: NA
d_call: TRBD1

cdr3_nt: TGTGCCAGCAGCCCCTGGAGGGGAAACTATGGCTACACCTTC
cdr3_aa: CASSPWRGNYGYTF
v_call: TRBV5-6
j_call: TRBJ1-2
clone_size: once
d_call: NA

cdr3_nt: TGTGCCAGCAGCTTCGACAGACCCGTCGGCACAGATACGCAGTATTTT
cdr3_aa: CASSFDRPVGTDTQYF
v_call: TRBV7-2
j_call: TRBJ2-3
clone_size: NA
d_call: NA

cdr3_nt: TGCAGCGTTGATCGTGGGAACGAGCAGTACTTC
cdr3_aa: CSVDRGNEQYF
v_call: TRBV29-1
j_call: TRBJ2-7
clone_size: NA
d_call: NA

cdr3_nt: TGTGCCAGCTCACCAGAAACAGGTCCGTCCTACGAGCAGTACTTC
cdr3_aa: CASSPETGPSYEQYF
v_call: TRBV18
j_call: TRBJ2-7
clone_size: once
d_call: NA

cdr3_nt: TGTGCCAGCAGCGCGGGACAGGGGAGCTCCTACGAGCAGTACTTC
cdr3_aa: CASSAGQGSSYEQYF
v_call: TRBV7-9
j_call: TRBJ2-7
clone_size: NA
d_call: TRBD1

cdr3_nt: TGTGCCAGCAGCGTAGGGGACCCATCGGGAGAGCAGTACTTC
cdr3_aa: CASSVGDPSGEQYF
v_call: TRBV9
j_call: TRBJ2-7
clone_size: NA
d_call: NA

cdr3_nt: TGTGCCAGCAGTTTTCGACGTCCCGGGGAGCTGTTTTTT
cdr3_aa: CASSFRRPGELFF
v_call: TRBV12-3/TRBV12-4
j_call: TRBJ2-2
clone_size: NA
d_call: NA

cdr3_nt: TGTGCCAGCAGCTTAGACGCAGGTAATAGCAATCAGCCCCAGCATTTT
cdr3_aa: CASSLDAGNSNQPQHF
v_call: TRBV11-2
j_call: TRBJ1-5
clone_size: NA
d_call: NA

cdr3_nt: TGCGCCAGCAGTCGAGCCTCCTACAATGAGCAGTTCTTC
cdr3_aa: CASSRASYNEQFF
v_call: TRBV10-1
j_call: TRBJ2-1
clone_size: NA
d_call: NA

cdr3_nt: TGCAGTGCTCGTAGTTGGGGTGGCCAAGAGACCCAGTACTTC
cdr3_aa: CSARSWGGQETQYF
v_call: TRBV20-1
j_call: TRBJ2-5
clone_size: NA
d_call: NA

cdr3_nt: TGTGCCAGCCTCGGACTAAAACGGACCTACACAAAGTTCTTC
cdr3_aa: CASLGLKRTYTKFF
v_call: TRBV27
j_call: TRBJ2-1
clone_size: NA
d_call: NA

cdr3_nt: TGTGCCAGCAGCCTACTAGCCCTCCAAGAGACCCAGTACTTC
cdr3_aa: CASSLLALQETQYF
v_call: TRBV7-8
j_call: TRBJ2-5
clone_size: NA
d_call: NA

cdr3_nt: TGTGCCAGTAGCCAACCGGGACAGGTAACCTACGAGCAGTACTTC
cdr3_aa: CASSQPGQVTYEQYF
v_call: TRBV19
j_call: TRBJ2-7
clone_size: NA
d_call: TRBD1

cdr3_nt: TGCAGCGCGTCCGGCCTTACTTCTTTCAGCTCCTACGAGCAGTACTTC
cdr3_aa: CSASGLTSFSSYEQYF
v_call: TRBV29-1
j_call: TRBJ2-7
clone_size: NA
d_call: NA

cdr3_nt: TGTGCCAGCAGCCTCCTAGAGGGTGACACCGGGGAGCTGTTTTTT
cdr3_aa: CASSLLEGDTGELFF
v_call: TRBV5-6
j_call: TRBJ2-2
clone_size: NA
d_call: NA

cdr3_nt: TGTGCCAGCAGCTTACAGCGGCAAGAGACCCAGTACTTC
cdr3_aa: CASSLQRQETQYF
v_call: TRBV7-2
j_call: TRBJ2-5
clone_size: NA
d_call: NA

cdr3_nt: TGTGCCAGCAATACGGAGTTCTCCTACGAGCAGTACTTC
cdr3_aa: CASNTEFSYEQYF
v_call: TRBV2
j_call: TRBJ2-7
clone_size: NA
d_call: NA

cdr3_nt: TGTGCCAGCAGCTTAGTGGCACACCCGAACACTGAAGCTTTCTTT
cdr3_aa: CASSLVAHPNTEAFF
v_call: TRBV7-2
j_call: TRBJ1-1
clone_size: NA
d_call: NA

cdr3_nt: TGTGCCAGCAGCTACCGGGACCCCGCCTACAATGAGCAGTTCTTC
cdr3_aa: CASSYRDPAYNEQFF
v_call: TRBV7-9
j_call: TRBJ2-1
clone_size: NA
d_call: NA

cdr3_nt: TGTGCCAGTAGCCCCGGGGGAGGGACGATCTCTGGAAACACCATATATTTT
cdr3_aa: CASSPGGGTISGNTIYF
v_call: TRBV19
j_call: TRBJ1-3
clone_size: NA
d_call: NA

cdr3_nt: TGTGCCTGGGATGGTACTAGCGGGAGGTATACGCAGTATTTT
cdr3_aa: CAWDGTSGRYTQYF
v_call: TRBV30
j_call: TRBJ2-3
clone_size: NA
d_call: TRBD2

cdr3_nt: TGCGCCAGCAGCCCCGATGCTAGCACAGATACGCAGTATTTT
cdr3_aa: CASSPDASTDTQYF
v_call: TRBV5-1
j_call: TRBJ2-3
clone_size: NA
d_call: NA

cdr3_nt: TGTGCCAGCAGTCCTGGGTGGGCGAACACCGGGGAGCTGTTTTTT
cdr3_aa: CASSPGWANTGELFF
v_call: TRBV27
j_call: TRBJ2-2
clone_size: NA
d_call: NA

cdr3_nt: TGTGCCATCAGTGAGTCTCCTAGCGGGAGCTACGAGCAGTACTTC
cdr3_aa: CAISESPSGSYEQYF
v_call: TRBV10-3
j_call: TRBJ2-7
clone_size: NA
d_call: TRBD2

cdr3_nt: TGTGCTAGTGGTCCCGTCGACACCGGGGAGCTGTTTTTT
cdr3_aa: CASGPVDTGELFF
v_call: TRBV12-5
j_call: TRBJ2-2
clone_size: NA
d_call: NA

cdr3_nt: TGCAGTGCTAGAGATCTTACTAGCGGCAACTACGAGCAGTACTTC
cdr3_aa: CSARDLTSGNYEQYF
v_call: TRBV20-1
j_call: TRBJ2-7
clone_size: NA
d_call: TRBD2